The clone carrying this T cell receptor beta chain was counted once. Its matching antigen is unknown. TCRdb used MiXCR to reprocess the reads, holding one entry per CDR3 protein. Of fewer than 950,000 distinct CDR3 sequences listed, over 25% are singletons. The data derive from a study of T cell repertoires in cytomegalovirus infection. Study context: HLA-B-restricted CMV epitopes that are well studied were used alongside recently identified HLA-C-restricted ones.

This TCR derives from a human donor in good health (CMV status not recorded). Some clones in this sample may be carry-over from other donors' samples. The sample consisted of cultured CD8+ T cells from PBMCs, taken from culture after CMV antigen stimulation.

CDR3 loop: CASSFALRGPQAKNIQYF. CDR3 DNA sequence: TGTGCCAGCAGTTTTGCCCTTCGGGGCCCCCAAGCCAAAAACATTCAGTACTTC. The chain links TRBV12-3 or TRBV12-4 to TRBJ2-4; D is tentatively TRBD1 or TRBD2 (5 bases each). CDR3 length equals 18 residues. V was trimmed by 3 bases and J by 0 bases, leaving 18 bases between them.